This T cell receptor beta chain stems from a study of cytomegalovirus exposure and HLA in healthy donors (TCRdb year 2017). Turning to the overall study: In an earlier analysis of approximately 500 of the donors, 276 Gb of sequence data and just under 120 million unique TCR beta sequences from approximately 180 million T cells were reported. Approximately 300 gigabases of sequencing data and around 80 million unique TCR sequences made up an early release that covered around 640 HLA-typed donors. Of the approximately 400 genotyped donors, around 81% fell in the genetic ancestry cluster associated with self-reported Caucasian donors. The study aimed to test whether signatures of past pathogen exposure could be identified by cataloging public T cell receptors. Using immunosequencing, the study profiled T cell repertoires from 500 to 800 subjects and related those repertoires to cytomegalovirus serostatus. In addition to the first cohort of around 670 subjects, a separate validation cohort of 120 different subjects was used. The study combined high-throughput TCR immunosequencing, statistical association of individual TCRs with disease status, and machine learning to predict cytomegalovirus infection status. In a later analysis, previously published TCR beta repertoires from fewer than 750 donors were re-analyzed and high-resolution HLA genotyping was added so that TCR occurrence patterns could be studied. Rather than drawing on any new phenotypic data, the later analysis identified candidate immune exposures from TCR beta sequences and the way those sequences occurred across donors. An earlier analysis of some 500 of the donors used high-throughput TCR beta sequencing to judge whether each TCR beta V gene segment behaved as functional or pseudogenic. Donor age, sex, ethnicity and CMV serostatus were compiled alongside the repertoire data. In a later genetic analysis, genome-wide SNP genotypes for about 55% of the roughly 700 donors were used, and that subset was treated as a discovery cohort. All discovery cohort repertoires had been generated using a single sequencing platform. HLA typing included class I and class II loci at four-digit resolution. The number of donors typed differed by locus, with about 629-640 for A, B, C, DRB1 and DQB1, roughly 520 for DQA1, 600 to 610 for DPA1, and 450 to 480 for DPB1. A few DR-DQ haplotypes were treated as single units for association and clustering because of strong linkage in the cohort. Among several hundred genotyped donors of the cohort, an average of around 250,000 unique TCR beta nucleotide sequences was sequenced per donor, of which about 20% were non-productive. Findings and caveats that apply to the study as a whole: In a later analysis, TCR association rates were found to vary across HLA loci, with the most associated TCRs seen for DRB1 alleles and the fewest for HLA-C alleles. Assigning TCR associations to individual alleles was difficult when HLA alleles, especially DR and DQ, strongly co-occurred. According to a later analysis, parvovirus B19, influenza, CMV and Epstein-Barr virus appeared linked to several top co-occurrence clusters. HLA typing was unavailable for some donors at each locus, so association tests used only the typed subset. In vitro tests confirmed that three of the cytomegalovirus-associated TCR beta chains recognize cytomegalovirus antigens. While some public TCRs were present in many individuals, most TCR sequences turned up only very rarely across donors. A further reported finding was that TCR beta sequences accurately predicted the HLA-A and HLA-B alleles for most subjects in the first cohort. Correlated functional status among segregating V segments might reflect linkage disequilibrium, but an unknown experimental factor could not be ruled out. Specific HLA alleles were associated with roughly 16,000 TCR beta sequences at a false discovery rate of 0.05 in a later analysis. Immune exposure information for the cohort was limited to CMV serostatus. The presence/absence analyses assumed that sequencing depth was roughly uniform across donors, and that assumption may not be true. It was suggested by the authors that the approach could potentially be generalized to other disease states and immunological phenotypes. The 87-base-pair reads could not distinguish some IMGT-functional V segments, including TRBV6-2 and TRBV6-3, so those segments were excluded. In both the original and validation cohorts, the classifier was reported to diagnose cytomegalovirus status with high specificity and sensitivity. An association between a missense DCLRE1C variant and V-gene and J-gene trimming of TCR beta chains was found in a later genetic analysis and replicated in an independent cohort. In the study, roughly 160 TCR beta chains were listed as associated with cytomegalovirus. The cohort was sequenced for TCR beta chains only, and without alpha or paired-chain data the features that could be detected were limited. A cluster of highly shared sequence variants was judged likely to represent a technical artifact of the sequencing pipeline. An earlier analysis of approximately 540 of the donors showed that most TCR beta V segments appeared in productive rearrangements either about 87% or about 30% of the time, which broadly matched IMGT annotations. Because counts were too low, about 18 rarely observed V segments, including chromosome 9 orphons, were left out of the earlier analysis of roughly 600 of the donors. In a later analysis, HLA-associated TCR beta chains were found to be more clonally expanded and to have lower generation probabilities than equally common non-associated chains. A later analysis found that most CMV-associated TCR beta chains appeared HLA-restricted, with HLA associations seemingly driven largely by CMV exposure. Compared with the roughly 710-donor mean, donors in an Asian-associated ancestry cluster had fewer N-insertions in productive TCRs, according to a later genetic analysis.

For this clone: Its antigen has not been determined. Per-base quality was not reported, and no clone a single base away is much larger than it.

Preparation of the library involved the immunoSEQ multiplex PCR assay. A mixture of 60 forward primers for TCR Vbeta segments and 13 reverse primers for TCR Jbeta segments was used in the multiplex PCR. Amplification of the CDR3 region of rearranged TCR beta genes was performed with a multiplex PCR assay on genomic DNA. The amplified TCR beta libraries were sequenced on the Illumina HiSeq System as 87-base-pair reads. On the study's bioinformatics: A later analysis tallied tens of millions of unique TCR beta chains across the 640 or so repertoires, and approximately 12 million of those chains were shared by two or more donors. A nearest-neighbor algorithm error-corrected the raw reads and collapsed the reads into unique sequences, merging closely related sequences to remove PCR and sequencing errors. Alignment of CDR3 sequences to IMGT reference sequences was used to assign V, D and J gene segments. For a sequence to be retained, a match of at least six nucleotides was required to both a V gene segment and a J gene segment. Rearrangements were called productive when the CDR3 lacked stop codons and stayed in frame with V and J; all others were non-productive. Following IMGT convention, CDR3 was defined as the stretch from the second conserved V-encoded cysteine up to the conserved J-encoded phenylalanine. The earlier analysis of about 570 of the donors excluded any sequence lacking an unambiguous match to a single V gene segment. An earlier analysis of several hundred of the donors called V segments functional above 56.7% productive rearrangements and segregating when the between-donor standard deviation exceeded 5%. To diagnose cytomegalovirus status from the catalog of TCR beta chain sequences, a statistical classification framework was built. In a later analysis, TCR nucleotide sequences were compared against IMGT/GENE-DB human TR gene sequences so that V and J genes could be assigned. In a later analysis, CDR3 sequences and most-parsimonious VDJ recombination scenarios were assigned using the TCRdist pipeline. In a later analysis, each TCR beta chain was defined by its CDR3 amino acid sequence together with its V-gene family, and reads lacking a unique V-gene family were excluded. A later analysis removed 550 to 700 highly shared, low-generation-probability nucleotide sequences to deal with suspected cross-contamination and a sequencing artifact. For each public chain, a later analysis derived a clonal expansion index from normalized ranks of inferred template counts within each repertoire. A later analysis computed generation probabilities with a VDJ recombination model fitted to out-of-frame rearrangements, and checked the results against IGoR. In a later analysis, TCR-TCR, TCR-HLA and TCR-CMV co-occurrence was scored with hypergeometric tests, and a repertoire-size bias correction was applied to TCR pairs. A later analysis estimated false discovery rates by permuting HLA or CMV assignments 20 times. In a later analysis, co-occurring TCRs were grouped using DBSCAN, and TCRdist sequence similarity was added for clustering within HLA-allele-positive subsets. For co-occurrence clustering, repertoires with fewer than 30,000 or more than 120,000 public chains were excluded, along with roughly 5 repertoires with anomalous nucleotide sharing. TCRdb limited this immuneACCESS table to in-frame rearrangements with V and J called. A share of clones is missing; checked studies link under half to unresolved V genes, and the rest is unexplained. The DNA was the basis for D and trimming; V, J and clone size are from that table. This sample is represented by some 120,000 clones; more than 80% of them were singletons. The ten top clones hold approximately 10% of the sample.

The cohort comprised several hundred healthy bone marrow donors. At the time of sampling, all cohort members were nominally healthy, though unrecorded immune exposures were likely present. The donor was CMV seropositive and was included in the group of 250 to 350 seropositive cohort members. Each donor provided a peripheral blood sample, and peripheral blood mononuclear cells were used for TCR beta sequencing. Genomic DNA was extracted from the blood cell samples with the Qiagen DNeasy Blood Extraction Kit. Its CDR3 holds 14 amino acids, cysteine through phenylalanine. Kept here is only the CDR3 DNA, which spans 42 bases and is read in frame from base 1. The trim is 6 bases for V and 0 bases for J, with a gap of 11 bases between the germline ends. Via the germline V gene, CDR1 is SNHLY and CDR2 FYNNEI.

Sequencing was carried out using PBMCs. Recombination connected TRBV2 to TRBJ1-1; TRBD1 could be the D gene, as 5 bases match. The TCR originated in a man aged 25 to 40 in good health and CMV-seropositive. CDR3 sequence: CASRPGLLNTEAFF. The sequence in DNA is TGTGCCAGCAGGCCGGGACTCCTGAACACTGAAGCTTTCTTT.